These 26 T cell receptor beta chains share one sample of origin, sequenced in a study of identical twins (dated by TCRdb to 2016 to 2017). The library was built by means of 5' RACE. Sequencing was carried out with an Illumina HiSeq 2000. TCRdb reprocessed the public reads (quality trimming at Q25 with fastp, clone calling with MiXCR) and kept in-frame beta chains. CDR3 protein duplicates are merged, each entry listing the most common genes and DNA. A total of 300,000 to 400,000 distinct CDR3 sequences appear in this sample, approximately 9.1% of them only once. The top ten hold approximately 8.9% of the sample. Material for sequencing was naive T cells sorted from blood. The cell subset or site label on this specimen signifies: cells isolated with a human naive T-cell isolation kit. The receptors were sampled from a woman aged 50 to 60 in good health.

J is TRBJ1-5 and V is TRBV7-9; no definite D call. Looked up from germline, CDR1 is SEHNR and CDR2 is FQNEAQ (reference sequence). V was pared by 0 bases and J by 4 bases, with 7 bases between. The CDR3 is made up of 14 amino acids. In DNA, the CDR3 is TGTGCCAGCAGCTTAGCAGCGGGGAATCAGCCCCAGCATTTT. Protein sequence: CASSLAAGNQPQHF.

Ten or more counts support this clonotype. CDR3 amino acids: CASTSPGGPQFF. CDR3 nucleotide sequence: TGCGCCAGCACCTCACCCGGAGGCCCGCAGTTCTTC. This chain links TRBV5-1 with TRBJ2-1; TRBD2 might be the D (5 bases). Germline CDR1 and CDR2: SGHRS and YFSETQ. This CDR3 region has 12 residues. The ends were cut back, 6 bases at V and 12 bases at J, with 16 bases in the middle.

The J gene is TRBJ2-3, the V gene TRBV14; 8 nucleotides line up with TRBD1. The CDR3 covers 18 residues. The V and J ends lost 1 base and 2 bases, in that order; junction bases with no gene match: 11. The germline V gene encodes CDR1 SGHDN and CDR2 FVKESK. The DNA for the CDR3 is TGTGCCAGCAGCCAAGGACGCCGGACAGGGTGGAACACAGATACGCAGTATTTT. Amino acid sequence: CASSQGRRTGWNTDTQYF.

This clonotype appeared a few times. V gene TRBV7-8 combines with J gene TRBJ2-5; D tentatively reads TRBD1 or TRBD2 (5 bases each). V lost 5 bases and J 6 bases, leaving 22 bases between the germline ends. Germline CDR1 SGHVS, CDR2 FQNEAQ. There are 16 residues in the CDR3. The CDR3 DNA is TGTGCCAGCAGCCGTTCGAGGGGCGGCGGTCCTAAGACCCAGTACTTC. Its translation: CASSRSRGGGPKTQYF.

This clonotype was seen at least ten times. The chain combines TRBV5-1 with TRBJ2-5, with D tentatively TRBD2 (5 bases). This CDR3 is 12 amino acids long. CDR1 and CDR2 from the germline V gene are SGHRS and YFSETQ. Between the trimmed V and J ends, which lost 2 bases and 3 bases, there was a span of 5 bases. This CDR3 reads CASSFGEETQYF. The CDR3 DNA follows: TGCGCCAGCAGCTTCGGGGAAGAGACCCAGTACTTC.

The chain combines TRBV2 with TRBJ1-1; D gene ambiguous. From germline, CDR1 is SNHLY and CDR2 FYNNEI. V was shortened by 8 bases and J by 0 bases, with 10 bases between the two germline ends. The CDR3 consists of 13 residues. CDR3 coding DNA: TGTGCCAGCGAAGGACGGTTGAACACTGAAGCTTTCTTT. This gives the protein CASEGRLNTEAFF.

This clonotype was recorded many times. This chain uses TRBV12-3 or TRBV12-4 with TRBJ1-2; D is unclear. The CDR3 is made up of 14 amino acids. The V end lost 1 base, the J end lost 6 bases, and 12 bases lay between the germline ends. The DNA of the CDR3 is TGTGCCAGCAGTTTAGTTATGGGGAGGGATGGCTACACCTTC. It specifies CASSLVMGRDGYTF.

The CDR3 region has the DNA TGTGCCACCAGTGATTCCGCGGGAGTTCTCACAGATACGCAGTATTTT. Its protein product is CATSDSAGVLTDTQYF. This sequence joins TRBV24-1 and TRBJ2-3; 7 bases match TRBD2. Germline V gene lookup returns CDR1 KGHDR and CDR2 SFDVKD. The V gene end was trimmed by 2 bases and the J gene end by 2 bases; junction bases not matched to a gene: 6. The CDR3 runs to 16 residues.

The table lists this clonotype with a few counts. The chain employs TRBV7-2 and TRBJ2-2, with 7 positions matching TRBD2. V dropped 5 bases and J dropped 2; count of bases not matched to a gene: 5. The CDR3 is made up of 15 amino acids. Germline loops: CDR1 SGHTA, CDR2 FQGNSA. The CDR3 loop reads CASSRAGINTGELFF. The CDR3 nucleotides read TGTGCCAGCAGCAGAGCGGGAATTAACACCGGGGAGCTGTTTTTT.

This clonotype was seen a few times. V and J are TRBV20-1 and TRBJ2-1; 15 nucleotides align to TRBD2. The germline CDR1 and CDR2 sequences are DFQATT and SNEGSKA (reference sequence). The CDR3 contains 16 residues. J lost 9 bases, V lost 4 bases, and 10 bases had no gene match. The CDR3: CSAILPGLAGGGEQFF. CDR3 in DNA: TGCAGTGCTATACTTCCGGGACTAGCGGGAGGAGGTGAGCAGTTCTTC.

This clonotype was detected only a few times. This chain joins TRBV5-1 and TRBJ1-1; D perhaps matches TRBD1 (5 bases). In germline, CDR1 is SGHRS, CDR2 YFSETQ. Trimming removed 0 bases from V and 0 bases from J, with 9 bases in between. CDR3 length: 15 amino acids. The CDR3 region is CASSLEQVVNTEAFF. The CDR3 bases are TGCGCCAGCAGCTTGGAACAGGTAGTGAACACTGAAGCTTTCTTT.

This clonotype was counted many times. The rearrangement links TRBV2 to TRBJ2-1; no clear D. Trimming left V 1 base short and J 7 bases short, with 8 bases between. This CDR3 contains 13 residues. CDR1 SNHLY and CDR2 FYNNEI come from the germline V gene. The CDR3 spells CASSEGLKNEQFF. CDR3 DNA sequence: TGTGCCAGCAGTGAAGGTCTGAAAAATGAGCAGTTCTTC.

In its sample, this clonotype was seen many times. V usage is TRBV4-1 and J usage is TRBJ1-3, with no clear D. Trimming left V 1 base short and J 3 bases short, with 7 bases between. The CDR3 covers 14 residues. The germline V gene has CDR1 MGHRA and CDR2 YSYEKL. DNA of the CDR3: TGCGCCAGCAGCCAAGGGGCTCGTGGAAACACCATATATTTT. Residues: CASSQGARGNTIYF.

This clonotype was detected ten times or more. The chain links TRBV20-1 to TRBJ1-1; no firm D call. In germline, CDR1 is DFQATT, CDR2 SNEGSKA (reference sequence). Between the trimmed V and J ends, which lost 3 bases and 0 bases, there was a span of 11 bases. This CDR3 is 14 amino acids long. The CDR3 DNA is TGCAGTGCTAGCTCACCGATTTTGAACACTGAAGCTTTCTTT. Protein: CSASSPILNTEAFF.

This clonotype was detected a few times. This sequence joins TRBV9 and TRBJ1-1, with no clear D. The germline V gene has CDR1 SGDLS and CDR2 YYNGEE. V lost 0 bases, J lost 0 bases, and 9 bases lay in between. The CDR3 length is 15 residues. The CDR3 region has the DNA TGTGCCAGCAGCGTAGGAGGTATAATGAACACTGAAGCTTTCTTT. It yields the protein CASSVGGIMNTEAFF.

This clonotype was seen ten or more times. This chain's CDR3 is CATNSRAYNEQFF. CDR3 bases: TGTGCCACCAACTCGCGGGCGTACAATGAGCAGTTCTTC. The genes are TRBV6-2 or TRBV6-3 and TRBJ2-1, with D perhaps TRBD2 (5 bases). CDR1 and CDR2 (germline): MNHEY, SVGEGT. The CDR3 runs to 13 residues. V shed 10 bases and J shed 4 bases, with 14 bases lying between them.

This clonotype was observed many times. V is TRBV5-1 and J is TRBJ2-1; 7 bases match TRBD2. V dropped 5 bases and J dropped 1; count of bases not matched to a gene: 9. This CDR3 spans 16 amino acids. The germline V gene has CDR1 SGHRS and CDR2 YFSETQ. The CDR3 loop is CASRSAAGHSYNEQFF. Here the CDR3 DNA reads TGCGCCAGCAGGTCCGCAGCGGGGCATTCCTACAATGAGCAGTTCTTC.

This clonotype was observed many times. CDR3 residues: CATSVGGELFF. The CDR3 DNA follows: TGTGCCACCAGTGTAGGTGGGGAGCTGTTTTTT. The chain combines TRBV24-1 with TRBJ2-2; D gene uncertain. V lost 5 bases to trimming and J lost 8 bases, with 5 bases between them. Per the germline V gene, CDR1 is KGHDR and CDR2 is SFDVKD. The CDR3 is made up of 11 amino acids.

V gene TRBV24-1 combines with J gene TRBJ1-2; 7 bases agree with TRBD1. The length of the CDR3 is 13 residues. After removal of 3 bases from V and 7 bases from J, the junction contained 4 bases not matched to a gene. In germline, CDR1 is KGHDR, CDR2 SFDVKD. The DNA of the CDR3 is TGTGCCACCAGTGATACGCACAGGGGTGGCTACACCTTC. Its translation: CATSDTHRGGYTF.

V gene TRBV3-1 combines with J gene TRBJ2-3; 7 bases line up with TRBD2. Trimming cost V 7 bases and J 2 bases; bases outside gene matches: 6. This CDR3 spans 14 amino acids. The germline V gene has CDR1 LGHDT and CDR2 YNNKEL (reference sequence). In DNA, the CDR3 is TGTGCCAGCAAAGTAGCGGGCGCCACAGATACGCAGTATTTT. It encodes CASKVAGATDTQYF.

The chain has TRBV18 and TRBJ2-1, with D maybe TRBD2 (6 bases). Germline V gene lookup returns CDR1 KGHSH and CDR2 LQKENI. The germline V and J ends were trimmed by 4 bases and 4 bases, with 17 bases remaining between them. CDR3 length equals 16 residues. CDR3: CASSLPLAQVYNEQFF. CDR3 in DNA: TGTGCCAGCTCACTCCCTCTAGCGCAAGTTTACAATGAGCAGTTCTTC.

This clonotype has at least ten counts. This chain connects TRBV12-5 to TRBJ2-7; TRBD2 agrees at 8 bases. J was trimmed by 3 bases and V by 2 bases; bases with no gene match: 12. The germline V gene has CDR1 LGHNT and CDR2 FRNRAP. The CDR3 sequence is 17 residues long. The CDR3 DNA reads TGTGCTAGTGGTTTGTGGCCTCGTTCGGGACTAGACTACGAGCAGTACTTC. Translating gives CASGLWPRSGLDYEQYF.

This clonotype was recorded many times. The V call is TRBV12-3 or TRBV12-4, the J call TRBJ2-3; D is uncertain. This CDR3 region has 14 residues. V was pared by 5 bases and J by 0 bases, with 9 bases between. CDR3 amino acids: CASSGYTSTDTQYF. The CDR3 DNA follows: TGTGCCAGCAGTGGGTATACTAGCACAGATACGCAGTATTTT.

This clonotype occurred many times. The chain uses TRBV5-1 and TRBJ2-7; D perhaps matches TRBD1 (6 bases). Germline V gives CDR1 SGHRS, CDR2 YFSETQ. CDR3 length: 16 residues. V was trimmed by 2 bases and J by 0 bases, leaving 15 bases between them. Written as DNA, the CDR3 is TGCGCCAGCAGCTTACGACAGGCCCAAAACTCCTACGAGCAGTACGTC. Its protein product is CASSLRQAQNSYEQYV.

The rearrangement links TRBV6-5 to TRBJ2-5; TRBD2 matches at 7 bases. The CDR3 covers 13 residues. The V segment lost 6 bases and the J segment 5 bases; nucleotides outside the gene matches: 6. Germline values: CDR1 MNHEY, CDR2 SVGAGI. The CDR3 region has the DNA TGTGCCAGCAGGGAGCCGGGGGGTGAGACCCAGTACTTC. It translates to CASREPGGETQYF.

The chain couples TRBV29-1 to TRBJ1-4; D gene unclear. Trimming left V 5 bases short and J 7 bases short, with 5 bases between. The CDR3 spans 10 residues. Per germline, CDR1 SQVTM and CDR2 ANQGSEA. The CDR3 coding sequence is TGCAGCGTTATGAGTGAAAAACTGTTTTTT. This translates into CSVMSEKLFF.